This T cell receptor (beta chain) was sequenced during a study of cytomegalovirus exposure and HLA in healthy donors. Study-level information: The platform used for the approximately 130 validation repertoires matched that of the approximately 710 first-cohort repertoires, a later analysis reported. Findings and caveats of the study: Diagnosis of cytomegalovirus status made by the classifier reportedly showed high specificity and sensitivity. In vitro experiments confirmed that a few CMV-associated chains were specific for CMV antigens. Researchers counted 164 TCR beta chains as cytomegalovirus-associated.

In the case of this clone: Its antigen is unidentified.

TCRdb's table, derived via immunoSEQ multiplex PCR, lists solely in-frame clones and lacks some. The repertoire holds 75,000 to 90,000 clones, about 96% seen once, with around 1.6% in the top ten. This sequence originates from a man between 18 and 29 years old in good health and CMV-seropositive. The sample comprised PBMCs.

The CDR3 sequence: CASSQGLAGVGTGELFF. The CDR3 DNA reads TGCGCCAGCAGCCAAGGGCTAGCGGGAGTTGGCACCGGGGAGCTGTTTTTT. This chain connects TRBV4-1 to TRBJ2-2, with TRBD2 matching 10 bases. The CDR3 is 17 residues long. The V gene end was trimmed by 1 base and the J gene end by 4 bases; junction bases not matched to a gene: 6. CDR1 is MGHRA and CDR2 is YSYEKL in the germline V gene.